The 2 T cell receptor beta chains below were found in one sample sequenced in a study of CD8 T cells in Susac syndrome. A quantity of about 0.5 to 1 ug RNA underwent reverse transcription using random hexamers. MiXCR, applied by TCRdb to the immunoSEQ multiplex PCR reads, yields one record per CDR3 protein. This table has 150,000 to 200,000 distinct CDR3 sequences, approximately 95% appearing once. The sequencing input was CD4+ T cells from PBMCs. These receptors were taken from a human donor in good health.

The V gene is TRBV21-1, the J gene TRBJ2-7. TRBV21-1 is a known pseudogene. The CDR3 has 10 amino acids. CDR3 sequence (DNA): TGTGCCATCCTATCCTACGAGCAGTACTTC. Translation: CAILSYEQYF.

This chain links TRBV28 with TRBJ2-1; D is perhaps TRBD2 (5 bases). CDR3 length equals 16 residues. Germline-derived CDR1 and CDR2 are MDHEN and SYDVKM. V was trimmed by 5 bases and J by 0 bases, leaving 14 bases between them. Written as DNA, the CDR3 is TGTGCCAGCAGTCAAGGACTGGAAAGCTCCTACAATGAGCAGTTCTTC. Translating gives CASSQGLESSYNEQFF. The entire variable domain, with the rest obtained from reference TRBV28 and TRBJ2-1, is as follows: DVKVTQSSRYLVKRTGEKVFLECVQDMDHENMFWYRQDPGLGLRLIYFSYDVKMKEKGDIPEGYSVSREKKERFSLILESASTNQTSMYLCASSQGLESSYNEQFFGPGTRLTVL.